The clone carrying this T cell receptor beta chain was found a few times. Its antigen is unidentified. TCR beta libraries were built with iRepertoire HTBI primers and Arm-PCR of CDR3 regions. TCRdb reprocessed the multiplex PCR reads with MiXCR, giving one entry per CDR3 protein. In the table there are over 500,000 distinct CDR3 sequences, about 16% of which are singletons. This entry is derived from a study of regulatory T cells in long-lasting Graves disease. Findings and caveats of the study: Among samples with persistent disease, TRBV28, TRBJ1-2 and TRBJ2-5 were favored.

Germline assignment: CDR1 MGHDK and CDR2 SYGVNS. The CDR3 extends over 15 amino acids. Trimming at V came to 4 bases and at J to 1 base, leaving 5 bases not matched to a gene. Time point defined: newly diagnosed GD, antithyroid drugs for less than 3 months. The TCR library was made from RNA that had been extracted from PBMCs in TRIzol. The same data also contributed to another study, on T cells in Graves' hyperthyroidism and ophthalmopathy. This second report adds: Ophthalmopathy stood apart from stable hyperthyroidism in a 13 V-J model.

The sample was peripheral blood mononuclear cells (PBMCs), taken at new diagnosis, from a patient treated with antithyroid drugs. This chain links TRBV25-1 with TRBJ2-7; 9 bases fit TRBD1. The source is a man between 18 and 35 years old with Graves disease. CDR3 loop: CASSATGTGSYEQYF. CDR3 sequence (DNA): TGTGCCAGCAGTGCGACCGGGACAGGGTCCTACGAGCAGTACTTC.